This record concerns one T cell receptor beta chain sequence. This specimen belongs to a study of blood T cell repertoires in COVID-19. Study-wide background: The analysed material was cDNA or gDNA that came from T cells, B-cell-depleted T cells, or PBMCs.

CDR1 is SNHLY and CDR2 is FYNNEI in the germline V gene. This CDR3 has 19 residues. V dropped 3 bases and J dropped 1; count of bases not matched to a gene: 9. This table comes from immunoSEQ multiplex PCR, and its TCRdb copy is limited to in-frame clones, with some not included. The sample lists 100,000 to 150,000 clones, roughly 72% seen once, with approximately 5.7% in the top ten. The sequenced sample consisted of peripheral blood. The gene calls are TRBV2 and TRBJ2-4, with 13 nucleotides matching TRBD2. This clonotype was obtained from a man between 60 and 75 years old with acute or convalescent COVID-19. The chain's CDR3 is CASSDSLAGGPLAKNIQYF. For the CDR3, the DNA is TGTGCCAGCAGTGATTCACTAGCGGGAGGGCCTTTGGCCAAAAACATTCAGTACTTC. Drawing the rest from reference TRBV2 and TRBJ2-4, the complete variable domain is EPEVTQTPSHQVTQMGQEVILRCVPISNHLYFYWYRQILGQKVEFLVSFYNNEISEKSEIFDDQFSVERPDGSNFTLKIRSTKLEDSAMYFCASSDSLAGGPLAKNIQYFGAGTRLSVL.